One sample yielded the 29 T cell receptor beta chains listed below, sequenced in a study of T cells after yellow fever vaccination. In TCRdb, the 5' RACE reads were re-called with MiXCR into one record per CDR3 protein. Of roughly 70,000 distinct CDR3 sequences detected, approximately 7.5% appear once; the ten largest clones hold 41%. The specimen was CD8+ T cells sorted from PBMCs, collected on the day of the yellow fever booster vaccination. The receptor set was obtained from a man aged 30 to 39 who received the YFV17D yellow fever vaccine.

V and J are TRBV10-3 and TRBJ2-5; D unclear. CDR1 and CDR2 (germline): ENHRY, SYGVKD. The CDR3 runs to 13 residues. Trimming removed 4 bases at V and 5 bases at J, with 11 bases between. CDR3 region: CAISALGNETQYF. The CDR3 nucleotides are TGTGCCATCAGTGCCCTGGGGAATGAGACCCAGTACTTC.

The chain couples TRBV15 to TRBJ2-7; 7 positions agree with TRBD1. The V gene end was trimmed by 3 bases and the J gene end by 3 bases; junction bases not matched to a gene: 11. Germline CDR1 LNHNV, CDR2 YYDKDF (reference sequence). The CDR3 sequence is 16 residues long. The CDR3 region is CATSSPPGQRFYEQYF. For the CDR3, the DNA is TGTGCCACCAGCAGCCCTCCGGGACAGAGGTTCTACGAGCAGTACTTC.

Only a few counts were recorded for this clonotype. V gene TRBV2 combines with J gene TRBJ2-1; TRBD2 matches at 11 bases. This CDR3 spans 15 amino acids. J was trimmed by 10 bases and V by 6 bases; bases with no gene match: 11. Germline V gives CDR1 SNHLY, CDR2 FYNNEI. CDR3 DNA: TGTGCCAGCAGGGCGACTAGCGGGGACTTTGGAGAGCAGTTCTTC. It specifies CASRATSGDFGEQFF.

The rearrangement joins TRBV6-5 to TRBJ2-2; tentatively, D is TRBD1 or TRBD2 (6 bases each). The CDR3 is made up of 15 amino acids. With 2 bases removed from V and 5 bases from J, the gap between germline ends came to 12 bases. Per the germline V gene, CDR1 is MNHEY and CDR2 is SVGAGI. DNA for the CDR3: TGTGCCAGCAGTTACGGGGGGCCCGGTACCGGGGAGCTGTTTTTT. The encoded protein is CASSYGGPGTGELFF.

This clonotype was seen a handful of times. The V and J genes are TRBV27 and TRBJ2-3; 8 bases are shared with TRBD1. The junction had 4 bases not matched to a gene; V was cut back by 7 bases and J by 4 bases. Germline CDR1 MNHEY, CDR2 SMNVEV (reference sequence). The CDR3 contains 13 residues. The CDR3 nucleotides are TGTGCCAGCAATCCGACAGGGGCAGATACGCAGTATTTT. Translated, it gives CASNPTGADTQYF.

This clonotype appeared many times. The gene calls are TRBV15 and TRBJ2-7, with D unresolved. Germline CDR1 reads LNHNV; CDR2 reads YYDKDF (reference sequence). V shed 3 bases and J shed 6 bases, with 3 bases lying between them. The CDR3 runs 10 residues. This chain's CDR3 is CATSRAEQYF. The DNA for the CDR3 is TGTGCCACCAGCAGGGCCGAGCAGTACTTC.

This clonotype was found once. The chain is built from TRBV20-1 and TRBJ2-1, with D maybe TRBD2 (5 bases). Trimming removed 3 bases at V and 4 bases at J, with 19 bases between. The germline V gene has CDR1 DFQATT and CDR2 SNEGSKA (reference sequence). The length of the CDR3 is 16 residues. Here the CDR3 DNA reads TGCAGTGCTAGGTCCCAACTAGGCACGAGGTACAATGAGCAGTTCTTC. Its protein is CSARSQLGTRYNEQFF.

This clonotype has a count of ten or more. CDR3: CAWSEVGRSVVWELFF. In nucleotides, the CDR3 is TGTGCCTGGAGTGAGGTGGGACGGAGCGTTGTCTGGGAGCTGTTTTTT. This chain joins TRBV30 and TRBJ2-2; D might be TRBD1 or TRBD2, each matching 5 bases. The germline gives CDR1 GTSNPN, CDR2 SVGIG (reference sequence). Trimming removed 1 base from V and 9 bases from J, with 21 bases in between. The CDR3 runs 16 residues.

Many counts were recorded for this clonotype. The rearrangement uses TRBV29-1 and TRBJ2-7, with TRBD2 identical over 7 bases. V was pared by 7 bases and J by 7 bases, with 7 bases of the junction left unmatched. This CDR3 comprises 11 residues. Per the germline V gene, CDR1 is SQVTM and CDR2 is ANQGSEA. The CDR3, as DNA: TGCAGCGGGCACAATAGCGGGGAGCAGTACTTC. Its translation: CSGHNSGEQYF.

Only a few counts were recorded for this clonotype. The chain has TRBV15 and TRBJ2-3, with a weak D call TRBD1 (6 bases). The V end was cut by 0 bases, the J end by 0 bases, with 13 bases between. CDR3 length: 17 amino acids. CDR1 and CDR2 from the germline V gene are LNHNV and YYDKDF (reference sequence). This CDR3 is CATSREWGLASTDTQYF. CDR3 bases: TGTGCCACCAGCAGAGAATGGGGGCTAGCTAGCACAGATACGCAGTATTTT.

Many counts were recorded for this clonotype. The rearrangement links TRBV29-1 to TRBJ2-7; tentatively, D is TRBD1 (6 bases). With 5 bases removed from V and 6 bases from J, the gap between germline ends came to 11 bases. Germline V gene sequence: CDR1 SQVTM, CDR2 ANQGSEA. CDR3 length: 11 amino acids. CDR3 in amino acids: CSVSLRGEQYF. The CDR3 region has the DNA TGCAGCGTTTCACTCAGGGGCGAGCAGTACTTC.

The J gene is TRBJ2-7, the V gene TRBV5-1, with D tentatively TRBD1 (6 bases). The CDR3 sequence is 13 residues long. Germline V gene sequence: CDR1 SGHRS, CDR2 YFSETQ. The germline V and J ends were trimmed by 0 bases and 5 bases, with 9 bases remaining between them. CDR3 in amino acids: CASSLEGHHEQYF. In DNA form, the CDR3 reads TGCGCCAGCAGCTTGGAGGGACATCACGAGCAGTACTTC.

This clonotype was counted many times. The chain recombines TRBV9 with TRBJ1-5; D is unclear. This CDR3 region has 14 residues. Trimming shortened V by 0 bases and J by 5 bases, and 9 bases separated the two germline ends. Looked up from germline, CDR1 is SGDLS and CDR2 is YYNGEE. The CDR3 loop is CASSVGAGYQPQHF. DNA for the CDR3: TGTGCCAGCAGCGTAGGGGCAGGTTATCAGCCCCAGCATTTT. Full variable domain (rest looked up from reference TRBV9 and TRBJ1-5): DSGVTQTPKHLITATGQRVTLRCSPRSGDLSVYWYQQSLDQGLQFLIQYYNGEERAKGNILERFSAQQFPDLHSELNLSSLELGDSALYFCASSVGAGYQPQHFGDGTRLSIL.

This clonotype has a handful of counts. The chain combines TRBV6-2 or TRBV6-3 with TRBJ2-7; weak D call: TRBD2 (5 bases). The germline V and J ends were trimmed by 8 bases and 2 bases, with 13 bases remaining between them. The CDR3 is made up of 13 amino acids. Germline V gene data show CDR1 as MNHEY and CDR2 as SVGEGT. CDR3 sequence (DNA): TGTGCCAGCGCCGGACTCGAACCCTACGAGCAGTACTTC. This gives the protein CASAGLEPYEQYF.

This clonotype was seen only a few times. The chain employs TRBV5-1 and TRBJ2-7, with TRBD1 matching 8 bases. V dropped 7 bases and J dropped 3; count of bases not matched to a gene: 6. CDR1 and CDR2 (germline): SGHRS, YFSETQ. The CDR3 runs to 13 residues. CDR3 amino acids: CASGRTGIYEQYF. CDR3 DNA sequence: TGCGCCAGCGGTCGGACAGGGATCTACGAGCAGTACTTC. Full variable domain (outside the CDR3, taken from reference TRBV5-1 and TRBJ2-7): KAGVTQTPRYLIKTRGQQVTLSCSPISGHRSVSWYQQTPGQGLQFLFEYFSETQRNKGNFPGRFSGRQFSNSRSEMNVSTLELGDSALYLCASGRTGIYEQYFGPGTRLTVT.

This clonotype was counted at least ten times. V usage is TRBV7-6 and J usage is TRBJ2-3; D remains unclear. This CDR3 contains 12 residues. V lost 3 bases, J lost 3 bases, and 4 bases lay in between. Germline CDR1 reads SGHVS; CDR2 reads FNYEAQ. CDR3 in DNA: TGTGCCAGCAGCTTCGGGACAGATACGCAGTATTTT. Translation: CASSFGTDTQYF.

This clonotype was counted between two and nine times. The gene calls are TRBV29-1 and TRBJ2-2, with D unresolved. The ends were cut back, 4 bases at V and 6 bases at J, with 9 bases in the middle. From germline, CDR1 is SQVTM and CDR2 ANQGSEA. The CDR3 extends over 12 amino acids. The CDR3 bases are TGCAGCGTTGCTGGGGTCCCCGGGGAGCTGTTTTTT. Translated, it gives CSVAGVPGELFF.

The chain joins TRBV5-1 to TRBJ2-1; weak D call: TRBD2 (6 bases). Germline CDR1 reads SGHRS; CDR2 reads YFSETQ. Trimming shortened V by 5 bases and J by 8 bases, and 20 bases separated the two germline ends. The CDR3 runs 15 residues. CDR3 region: CASREGDYFADEQFF. In nucleotides, the CDR3 is TGCGCCAGCAGGGAGGGAGATTATTTCGCGGATGAGCAGTTCTTC.

The J gene is TRBJ2-1, the V gene TRBV13; 7 bases match TRBD1. V trimming: 7 bases; J trimming: 7 bases; junction bases outside the gene matches: 4. The germline V gene encodes CDR1 PRHDT and CDR2 FYEKMQ (reference sequence). This CDR3 region has 12 residues. CDR3 DNA sequence: TGTGCCAGCAACGAACAGGGGAATGAGCAGTTCTTC. It yields the protein CASNEQGNEQFF.

DNA for the CDR3: TGTGCCAGCAGCCTGGGACCCGGTACTAGGGGGCATGAGCAGTTCTTC. This codes for CASSLGPGTRGHEQFF. V is TRBV5-5 and J is TRBJ2-1; TRBD1 agrees at 7 bases. CDR1 SGHKS and CDR2 YYEKEE come from the germline V gene (reference sequence). V was clipped by 4 bases and J by 8 bases; unmatched bases: 15. The CDR3 totals 16 residues.

This clonotype was detected only a few times. The chain recombines TRBV6-1 with TRBJ2-3; 7 nucleotides line up with TRBD1. CDR3 length: 14 amino acids. Germline CDR1 is MNHNS and CDR2 is SASEGT. With 6 bases clipped from V and 6 bases from J, the junction kept 9 bases outside the gene matches. CDR3 DNA sequence: TGTGCCAGCAGCACGTACAGGGGAGCGGATACGCAGTATTTT. Its protein product is CASSTYRGADTQYF.

This clonotype was detected only a few times. The chain joins TRBV2 to TRBJ1-1; TRBD1 is a possible D gene (6 bases). The CDR3 loop spans 16 amino acids. Germline CDR1 SNHLY, CDR2 FYNNEI. The CDR3 DNA reads as TGTGCTTTTCTCCGGCTCGGCGGGACACAGAACACTGAAGCTTTCTTT. This sequence encodes CAFLRLGGTQNTEAFF.

The rearrangement links TRBV4-3 to TRBJ2-1; the match to TRBD2 covers 7 bases. The CDR3 spans 16 residues. The V gene's germline CDR1 is LGHNA and CDR2 YSLEER. V shed 4 bases and J 8 bases; nucleotides not matched to a gene: 14. CDR3 nucleotide sequence: TGCGCCAGCAGCCCCCCAATAGCGGGTGCTGTCGATGAGCAGTTCTTC. Protein sequence: CASSPPIAGAVDEQFF.

This clonotype was detected ten times or more. The chain employs TRBV11-2 and TRBJ2-5; no clear D. The CDR3 is 15 residues long. Deletions cut 1 base from V and 0 bases from J, with 9 bases between. Germline V gives CDR1 SGHAT, CDR2 FQNNGV. DNA of the CDR3: TGTGCCAGCAGCTTAGCTTACAGTTACCAAGAGACCCAGTACTTC. As protein: CASSLAYSYQETQYF.

This clonotype occurred a few times. The rearrangement uses TRBV6-5 and TRBJ1-2; D unclear. The CDR3 consists of 14 residues. V lost 6 bases and J 3 bases, leaving 14 bases between the germline ends. Germline CDR1 is MNHEY and CDR2 is SVGAGI. The CDR3 region is CASSLTVGYYGYTF. The CDR3 nucleotides are TGTGCCAGCAGCCTAACTGTAGGGTACTATGGCTACACCTTC.

There are many counts of this clonotype. CDR3 residues: CATSDPYNEQFF. The CDR3, as DNA: TGTGCCACCAGTGATCCCTACAATGAGCAGTTCTTC. V gene TRBV24-1 combines with J gene TRBJ2-1; D remains unclear. V dropped 3 bases and J dropped 2 bases, with 1 base sitting between them. Looked up from germline, CDR1 is KGHDR and CDR2 is SFDVKD. This CDR3 has 12 residues.

This clonotype turned up a few times. The chain employs TRBV2 and TRBJ2-1; perhaps TRBD2 as D (6 bases). The CDR3 spans 16 residues. Trimming pared 7 bases from V and 5 bases from J, leaving 21 bases between. Germline V gene sequence: CDR1 SNHLY, CDR2 FYNNEI. CDR3 DNA: TGTGCCAGCACCCGAGGATGGAGGGGCGTGGACAATGAGCAGTTCTTC. Translation: CASTRGWRGVDNEQFF.

This clonotype has only a few counts. The chain couples TRBV5-1 to TRBJ2-2; D unclear. Germline CDR1 is SGHRS and CDR2 is YFSETQ. The V and J ends lost 4 bases and 6 bases respectively, with 16 bases between them. The CDR3 runs 15 residues. The CDR3 here is CASSLRWGGAGELFF. CDR3 nucleotide sequence: TGCGCCAGCAGCCTCCGGTGGGGTGGTGCCGGGGAGCTGTTTTTT.

This clonotype showed up many times. The V call is TRBV4-3, the J call TRBJ2-5; TRBD2 matches 11 bases. Germline V gene lookup returns CDR1 LGHNA and CDR2 YSLEER. Losses at the gene ends were 0 bases for V and 4 bases for J; bases not matched to a gene: 4. CDR3 length: 16 residues. CDR3 residues: CASSQDGLAGGETQYF. CDR3 bases: TGCGCCAGCAGCCAAGATGGGCTAGCGGGAGGAGAGACCCAGTACTTC.